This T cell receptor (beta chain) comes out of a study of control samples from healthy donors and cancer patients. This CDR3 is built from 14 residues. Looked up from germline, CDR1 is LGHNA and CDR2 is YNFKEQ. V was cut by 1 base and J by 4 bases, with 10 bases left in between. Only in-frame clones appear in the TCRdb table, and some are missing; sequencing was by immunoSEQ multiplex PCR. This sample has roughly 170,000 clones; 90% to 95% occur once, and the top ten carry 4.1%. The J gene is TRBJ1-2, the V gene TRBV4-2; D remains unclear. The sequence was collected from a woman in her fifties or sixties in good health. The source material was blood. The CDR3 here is CASSQGSAFYGYTF. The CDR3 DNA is TGTGCCAGCAGCCAAGGGTCAGCATTCTATGGCTACACCTTC.